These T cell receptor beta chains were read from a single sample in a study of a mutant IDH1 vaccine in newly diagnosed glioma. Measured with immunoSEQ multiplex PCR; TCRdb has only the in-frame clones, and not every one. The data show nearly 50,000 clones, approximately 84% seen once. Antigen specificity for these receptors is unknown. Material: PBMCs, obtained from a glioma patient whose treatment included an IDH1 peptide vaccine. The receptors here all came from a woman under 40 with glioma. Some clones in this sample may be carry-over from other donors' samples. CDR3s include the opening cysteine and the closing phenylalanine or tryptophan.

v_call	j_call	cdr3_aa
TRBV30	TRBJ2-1	CAWSVLGARGVGEQFF
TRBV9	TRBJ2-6	CASSDQVGGHSPSGANVLTF
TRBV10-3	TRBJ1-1	CAIRGEGLNTEAFF
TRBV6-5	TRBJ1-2	CASSYSPANYGYTF
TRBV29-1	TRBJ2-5	CSVEGTEVGTQYF
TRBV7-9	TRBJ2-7	CASSYSGLYYEQYF
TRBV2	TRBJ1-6	CASNRAPNRVDNSPLHF
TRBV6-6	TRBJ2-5	CASSTRDRAETQYF
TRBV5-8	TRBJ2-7	CASSLGDRGRSEQYF
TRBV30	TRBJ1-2	CAWSVEGRDGYTF
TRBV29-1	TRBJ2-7	CSVLGDFTYEQYF
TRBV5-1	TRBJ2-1	CASSLYPPVREGGEQFF
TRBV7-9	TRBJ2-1	CASSLGLARVEFF
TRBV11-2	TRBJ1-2	CASSPPVQANYGYTF
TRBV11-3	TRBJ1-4	CASSLGLNEKLFF
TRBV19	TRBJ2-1	CASSPLGAGSYNEQFF
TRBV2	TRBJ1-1	CASSKGTGTVNTEAFF
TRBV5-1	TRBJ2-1	CASSVAAGSSSYNEQFF
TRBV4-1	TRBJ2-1	CASSQGIGGFNEQFF
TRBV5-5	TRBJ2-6	CASSSLQGAGANVLTF
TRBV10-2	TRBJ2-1	CASSESSSGSGEQFF
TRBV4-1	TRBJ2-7	CASSLEPTGYEQYF
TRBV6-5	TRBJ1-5	CASSYGGNQPQHF
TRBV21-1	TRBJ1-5	CASSKVNRVNQPQHF
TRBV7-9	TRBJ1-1	CASSSQGEYTEAFF
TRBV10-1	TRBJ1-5	CASSESVPASTEKHSNQPQHF
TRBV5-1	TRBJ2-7	CASSPQGVVEQYF
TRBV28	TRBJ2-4	CASGGTRGYKNIQYF
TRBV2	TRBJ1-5	CASSEGGAQHF
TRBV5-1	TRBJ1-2	CASSLMGTEYVGDYGYTF
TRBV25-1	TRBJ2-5	CASSDVGTGRQETQYF
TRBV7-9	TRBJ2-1	CASSEWLAGAVEQFF
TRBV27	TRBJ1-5	CASSYRGGQPQHF
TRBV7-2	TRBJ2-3	CASSLGYGRGTDTQYF
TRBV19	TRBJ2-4	CASNPPGGLAKNIQYF
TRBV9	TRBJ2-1	CASSGGAGSSYNEQFF
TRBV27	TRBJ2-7	CASSPFGGPYEQYF